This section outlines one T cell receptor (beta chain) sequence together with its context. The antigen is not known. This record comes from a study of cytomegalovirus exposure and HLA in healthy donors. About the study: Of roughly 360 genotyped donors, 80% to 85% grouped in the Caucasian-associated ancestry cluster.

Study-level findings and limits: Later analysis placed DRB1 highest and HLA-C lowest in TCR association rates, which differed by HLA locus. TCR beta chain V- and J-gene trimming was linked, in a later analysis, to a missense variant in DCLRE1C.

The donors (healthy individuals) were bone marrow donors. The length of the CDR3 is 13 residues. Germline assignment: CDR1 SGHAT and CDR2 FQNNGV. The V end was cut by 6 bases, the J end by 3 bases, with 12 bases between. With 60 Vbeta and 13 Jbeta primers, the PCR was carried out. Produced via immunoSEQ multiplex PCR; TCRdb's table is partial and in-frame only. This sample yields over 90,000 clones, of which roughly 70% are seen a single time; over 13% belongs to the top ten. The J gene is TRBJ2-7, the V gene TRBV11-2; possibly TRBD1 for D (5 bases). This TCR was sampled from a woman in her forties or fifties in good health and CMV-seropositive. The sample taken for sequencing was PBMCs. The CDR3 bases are TGTGCCAGCAGTCCCAGGGTTTTCTACGAGCAGTACTTC. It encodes CASSPRVFYEQYF.